This TCR beta chain originates from a study of T cell responses to AZD1222 COVID-19 vaccine. The CDR3 consists of 15 residues. Per germline, CDR1 LGHDT and CDR2 YNNKEL (reference sequence). Trimming removed 4 bases from V and 6 bases from J, with 16 bases in between. Points from the study as a whole: Compared with day 0, the breadth and depth of the Spike-specific TCR repertoire rose significantly after two doses of AZD1222. There were vaccine-associated CD4 TCRs across spike, dominant at 160-218 and 743-854.

Sequencing used immunoSEQ multiplex PCR; TCRdb keeps in-frame clones, though not all of them. The table records about 110,000 clones, about 90% of them present only once. In the case of this clone: The antigen remains unidentified.

J is TRBJ1-5 and V is TRBV3-1 (or the pseudogene TRBV3-2); TRBD1 is a possible D gene (6 bases). The source material was peripheral blood, sampled 28 days after the second AZD1222 dose. The sequence was obtained from an adult who received the AZD1222 COVID-19 vaccine. CDR3 sequence (DNA): TGTGCCAGCAGCCCGCACACAGGGAGGACTCAGCCCCAGCATTTT. Its translation: CASSPHTGRTQPQHF.